This T cell receptor (beta chain) was sequenced for a study of blood T cell repertoires in COVID-19. Original analysis: Amplification with reference gene primers provided the estimates of nucleated cell counts. Some clones are missing from TCRdb's copy, which holds only in-frame ones; the method was immunoSEQ multiplex PCR. The DNA gave D and trimming, while V, J and clone size come from that table. The sample includes fewer than 300,000 clones, 70% to 90% of them seen just once. Seattle's cohort entered during active infection and was followed longitudinally. This TCR derives from a human donor with COVID-19, enrolled during active disease. The donor label of this sample is uncertain. The sequenced sample consisted of peripheral blood.

The CDR3 reads CASSPGVNTGELFF. The CDR3 nucleotides are TGTGCCAGCAGCCCCGGGGTGAACACCGGGGAGCTGTTTTTT. The chain combines TRBV27 with TRBJ2-2; tentative D call: TRBD2 (5 bases). V lost 6 bases to trimming and J lost 1 base, with 9 bases between them. Germline CDR1 is MNHEY and CDR2 is SMNVEV (reference sequence). This CDR3 has 14 amino acids.